This T cell receptor (beta chain) was found in a study of T cells in women clearing cervical HPV infection. Study outcomes and limitations: CIN3+ cases had significantly higher TCR richness than controls; evenness did not differ. Timing of associations relative to infection is unclear; T-cell subsets were not isolated.

Points on this clone: Antigen specificity is unknown. The read terminates 3 residues before the CDR3 end, so the remaining end is supplied by the germline J gene.

The ends were cut back, 2 bases at V and 4 bases at J, with 14 bases in the middle. The CDR3 extends over 15 amino acids. From germline, CDR1 is SGHVS and CDR2 FQNEAQ. Generated by immunoSEQ multiplex PCR, the TCRdb table keeps only in-frame clones and is missing some. Its table records 20,000 to 25,000 clones. The sequence came from a woman aged 18 to 75 with a cervical HPV16 infection that either progressed to CIN3+ or cleared (not recorded which). The chain couples TRBV7-8 to TRBJ1-1; D is undetermined. Material for sequencing was blood buffy coat. CDR3 DNA, as far as it was read: TGTGCCAGCAGCTTAACCCCGGGTCCTGGCACTGAA. Its translation: CASSLTPGPGTE. The CDR3, in full, reads CASSLTPGPGTEAFF.